This T cell receptor (beta chain) was observed in a study of T-cell reconstitution after alpha-beta-depleted transplantation in children. Unique molecular identifiers were incorporated when the TCRbeta library was constructed. TCRdb re-called the PCR reads through MiXCR, storing one row per CDR3 protein. The sample lists 500,000 to 600,000 distinct CDR3 sequences, over 25% occurring once. On this clonotype itself: At one boundary the junction diverges from the germline segment, which might be a read error.

The specimen was PBMCs from the stem cell graft donor, collected from the stem cell graft. The origin of this receptor is a human donor who donated a stem cell graft to a child with aplastic anemia.

The CDR3 here is CTSSSDRGRQPQHF. The DNA of the CDR3 is TGTACCAGCTCATCGGACAGGGGGCGTCAGCCCCAGCATTTT. The chain combines TRBV18 with TRBJ1-5; 11 bases fit TRBD1. CDR3 size: 14 residues. Looked up from germline, CDR1 is KGHSH and CDR2 is LQKENI.